The rows below give T cell receptor beta chains drawn from one sample of a study of blood T cell repertoires in COVID-19. The repertoire was sequenced with immunoSEQ multiplex PCR; TCRdb's copy has only in-frame clones and lacks some. The repertoire consists of 450,000 or so clones, with about 91% occurring once and the leading ten covering 1.5% to 1.7%. Sequenced material: peripheral blood. These receptors originate from a middle-aged woman with COVID-19, enrolled during active disease. CDR3s include the opening cysteine and the closing phenylalanine or tryptophan. A D gene is named only where the DNA matches it firmly. Not every row has a clone size; where given, it reads once, few, many or a size class.

16	TRBD2	TRBV2	.	TRBJ2-5	CASSVIPRGGQEIQYF	TGTGCCAGCAGTGTCATCCCGCGGGGGGGACAAGAGATCCAGTACTTC
15	TRBD1	TRBV19	.	TRBJ1-3	CASSRDRDSGNTIYF	TGTGCCAGTAGCCGGGACAGGGACTCTGGAAACACCATATATTTT
14	.	TRBV6-5	.	TRBJ2-2	CASSYFHQGGELFF	TGTGCCAGCAGTTATTTTCACCAGGGCGGGGAGCTGTTTTTT
15	.	TRBV3-1/TRBV3-2	.	TRBJ2-1	CASSRSRSSYNEQFF	TGTGCCAGCAGCCGTAGTAGGAGCTCCTACAATGAGCAGTTCTTC
15	.	TRBV15	.	TRBJ1-4	CATSIEQGPGEKLFF	TGTGCCACCAGCATTGAACAGGGTCCTGGGGAAAAACTGTTTTTT
14	.	TRBV10-3	.	TRBJ2-1	CASRWGPTYNEQFF	TGTGCCAGCAGGTGGGGGCCCACCTACAATGAGCAGTTCTTC
13	.	TRBV7-3	.	TRBJ1-2	CASSLIGGNGYTF	TGTGCCAGCAGCTTAATAGGGGGAAATGGCTACACCTTC
14	TRBD1	TRBV5-6	.	TRBJ2-5	CASARTGDLETQYF	TGTGCCAGCGCCCGGACAGGGGATTTGGAGACCCAGTACTTC
14	.	TRBV7-2	.	TRBJ1-1	CASSAQGMNTEAFF	TGTGCCAGCAGCGCCCAGGGAATGAACACTGAAGCTTTCTTT
16	.	TRBV10-3	.	TRBJ1-2	CAISESGASRNYGYTF	TGTGCCATCAGTGAGTCAGGGGCCAGCAGAAACTATGGCTACACCTTC
16	TRBD1	TRBV27	.	TRBJ1-1	CASSAYRGGRSTEAFF	TGTGCCAGCAGTGCCTACAGGGGAGGAAGATCGACTGAAGCTTTCTTT
12	TRBD1	TRBV3-1/TRBV3-2	.	TRBJ1-2	CASSPQGVGYTF	TGTGCCAGCAGCCCCCAGGGGGTTGGCTACACCTTC
15	.	TRBV30	few	TRBJ1-1	CAWSVSRSVDTEAFF	TGTGCCTGGAGTGTTTCCAGGTCCGTGGACACTGAAGCTTTCTTT
14	.	TRBV5-8	.	TRBJ1-3	CASSRVLRGNTIYF	TGTGCCAGCAGCCGGGTGCTAAGGGGAAACACCATATATTTT
15	TRBD2	TRBV29-1	.	TRBJ2-3	CSVDTLAGGSDTQYF	TGCAGCGTAGACACTCTAGCGGGGGGCTCAGATACGCAGTATTTT
18	TRBD1	TRBV5-1	.	TRBJ2-4	CASSLSHGDRGSKNIQYF	TGCGCCAGCAGCTTGAGCCATGGGGACAGGGGGTCCAAAAACATTCAGTACTTC
17	TRBD1	TRBV11-2	.	TRBJ1-2	CASSSPLGTGINYGYTF	TGTGCCAGCAGCTCTCCACTAGGGACAGGGATAAACTATGGCTACACCTTC
16	TRBD1	TRBV3-1/TRBV3-2	.	TRBJ2-1	CASSHERGTGGNEQFF	TGTGCCAGCAGCCACGAACGGGGGACAGGGGGCAATGAGCAGTTCTTC
15	TRBD2	TRBV5-1	.	TRBJ2-5	CASTPAGGYQETQYF	TGCGCCAGCACCCCAGCGGGGGGGTACCAAGAGACCCAGTACTTC
16	.	TRBV27	.	TRBJ2-1	CASSLHRLSSYNEQFF	TGTGCCAGCAGTTTACACCGACTTTCCTCCTACAATGAGCAGTTCTTC
14	.	TRBV4-1	.	TRBJ2-5	CASSQARGQETQYF	TGCGCCAGCAGCCAAGCGAGAGGCCAAGAGACCCAGTACTTC
17	TRBD1	TRBV19	.	TRBJ1-6	CASSSSPGTGWDSPLHF	TGTGCCAGTAGTTCCAGTCCCGGGACAGGTTGGGATTCACCCCTCCACTTT
15	.	TRBV18	.	TRBJ2-7	CASSPTQGGYYEQYF	TGTGCCAGCTCACCCACGCAGGGGGGTTATTACGAGCAGTACTTC
11	.	TRBV10-2	.	TRBJ2-1	CASTEGLKQFF	TGCGCCAGCACTGAGGGGCTAAAGCAGTTCTTC
17	TRBD1	TRBV28	once	TRBJ2-3	CASSARGDRDYTDTQYF	TGTGCCAGCAGTGCCCGGGGGGACAGGGACTACACAGATACGCAGTATTTT
18	.	TRBV27	.	TRBJ1-6	CASSLGVEGASPRSPLHF	TGTGCCAGCAGTTTGGGTGTAGAGGGCGCTTCCCCCCGCTCACCCCTCCACTTT
15	.	TRBV5-5	.	TRBJ2-7	CASSLTTVGTYEQYF	TGTGCCAGCAGCTTGACGACAGTAGGCACTTACGAGCAGTACTTC
14	TRBD1	TRBV2	.	TRBJ1-1	CASRPRDRNTEAFF	TGTGCCAGCAGACCCCGGGACAGGAACACTGAAGCTTTCTTT
15	TRBD2	TRBV27	.	TRBJ2-7	CASSLWGGPAYEQYF	TGTGCCAGCAGTTTATGGGGGGGTCCGGCCTACGAGCAGTACTTC
16	.	TRBV6-4	.	TRBJ1-6	CASSKSEGGYNSPLHF	TGTGCCAGCAGTAAATCGGAGGGAGGCTATAATTCACCCCTCCACTTT
15	.	TRBV5-8	.	TRBJ2-5	CASSLEGLTQETQYF	TGTGCCAGCAGCTTGGAGGGACTTACACAAGAGACCCAGTACTTC
11	.	TRBV3-1/TRBV3-2	once	TRBJ2-7	CASSQREEQYF	TGTGCCAGCAGCCAACGCGAGGAGCAGTACTTC
16	.	TRBV5-8	once	TRBJ1-6	CASSLAPGVYNSPLHF	TGTGCCAGCAGCTTGGCGCCAGGGGTATATAATTCACCCCTCCACTTT